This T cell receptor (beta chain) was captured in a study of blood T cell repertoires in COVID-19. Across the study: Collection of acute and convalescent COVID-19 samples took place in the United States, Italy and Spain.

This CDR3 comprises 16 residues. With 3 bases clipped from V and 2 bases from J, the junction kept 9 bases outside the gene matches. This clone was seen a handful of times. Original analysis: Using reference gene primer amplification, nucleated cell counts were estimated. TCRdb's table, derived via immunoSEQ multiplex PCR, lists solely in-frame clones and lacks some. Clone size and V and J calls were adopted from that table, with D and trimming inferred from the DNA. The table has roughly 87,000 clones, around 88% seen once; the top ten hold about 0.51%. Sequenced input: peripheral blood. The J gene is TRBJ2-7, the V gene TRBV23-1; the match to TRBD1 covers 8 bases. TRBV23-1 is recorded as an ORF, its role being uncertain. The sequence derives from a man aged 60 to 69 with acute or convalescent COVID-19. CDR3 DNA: TGCGCCAGCAGTCAGGGGGAGGCAGGGGGCCCCTACGAGCAGTACTTC. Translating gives CASSQGEAGGPYEQYF.